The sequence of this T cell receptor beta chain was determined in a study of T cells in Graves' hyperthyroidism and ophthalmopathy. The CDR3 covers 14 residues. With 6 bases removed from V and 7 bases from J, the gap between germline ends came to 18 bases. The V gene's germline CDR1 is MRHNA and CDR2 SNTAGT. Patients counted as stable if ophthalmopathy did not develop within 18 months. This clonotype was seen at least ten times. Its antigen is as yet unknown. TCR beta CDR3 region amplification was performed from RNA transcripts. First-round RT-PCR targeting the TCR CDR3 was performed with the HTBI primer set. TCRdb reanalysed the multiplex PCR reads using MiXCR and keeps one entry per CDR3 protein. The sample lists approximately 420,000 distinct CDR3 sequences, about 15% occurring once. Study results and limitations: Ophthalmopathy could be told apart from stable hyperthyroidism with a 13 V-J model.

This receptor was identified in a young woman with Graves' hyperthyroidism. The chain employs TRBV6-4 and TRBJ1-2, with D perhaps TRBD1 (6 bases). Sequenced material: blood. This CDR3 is CASREITGTGGYTF. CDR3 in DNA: TGTGCCAGCAGAGAAATTACAGGGACTGGTGGCTACACCTTC.